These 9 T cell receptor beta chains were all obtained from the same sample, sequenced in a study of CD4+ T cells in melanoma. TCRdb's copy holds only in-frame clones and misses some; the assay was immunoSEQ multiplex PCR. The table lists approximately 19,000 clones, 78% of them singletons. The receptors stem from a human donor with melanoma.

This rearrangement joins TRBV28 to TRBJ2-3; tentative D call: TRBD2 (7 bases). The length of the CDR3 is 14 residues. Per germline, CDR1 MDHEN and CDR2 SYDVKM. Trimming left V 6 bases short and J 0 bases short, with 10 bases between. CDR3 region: CASRGGPSTDTQYF. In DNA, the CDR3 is TGTGCCAGCAGGGGGGGGCCCAGCACAGATACGCAGTATTTT.

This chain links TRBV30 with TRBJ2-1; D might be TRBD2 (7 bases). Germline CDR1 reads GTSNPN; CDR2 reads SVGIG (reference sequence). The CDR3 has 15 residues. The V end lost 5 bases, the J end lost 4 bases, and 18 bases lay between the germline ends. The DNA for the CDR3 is TGTGCCTGGGATGGGGGGGGCCGCCTGTACAATGAGCAGTTCTTC. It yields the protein CAWDGGGRLYNEQFF.

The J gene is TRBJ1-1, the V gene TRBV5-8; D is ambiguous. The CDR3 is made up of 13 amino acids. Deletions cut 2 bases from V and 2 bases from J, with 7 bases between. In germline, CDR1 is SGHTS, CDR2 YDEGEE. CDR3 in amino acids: CASSFKRNTEAFF. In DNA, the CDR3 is TGTGCCAGCAGCTTCAAGAGAAACACTGAAGCTTTCTTT. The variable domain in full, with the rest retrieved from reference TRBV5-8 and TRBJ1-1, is EAGVTQSPTHLIKTRGQQATLRCSPISGHTSVYWYQQALGLGLQFLLWYDEGEERNRGNFPPRFSGRQFPNYSSELNVNALELEDSALYLCASSFKRNTEAFFGQGTRLTVV.

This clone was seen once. CDR3 amino acids: CSPGQKDEQYF. In DNA form, the CDR3 reads TGCAGCCCGGGACAGAAGGACGAGCAGTACTTC. This chain joins TRBV29-1 and TRBJ2-7, with 7 nucleotides matching TRBD1. The junction had 6 bases not matched to a gene; V was cut back by 8 bases and J by 5 bases. CDR1 SQVTM and CDR2 ANQGSEA come from the germline V gene. This CDR3 comprises 11 residues.

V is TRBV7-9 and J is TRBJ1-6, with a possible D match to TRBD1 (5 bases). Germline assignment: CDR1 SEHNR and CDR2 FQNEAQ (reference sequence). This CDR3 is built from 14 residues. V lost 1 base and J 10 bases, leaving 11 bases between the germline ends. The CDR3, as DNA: TGTGCCAGCAGCTTAGTAGGGGAACGCTCACCCCTCCACTTT. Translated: CASSLVGERSPLHF.

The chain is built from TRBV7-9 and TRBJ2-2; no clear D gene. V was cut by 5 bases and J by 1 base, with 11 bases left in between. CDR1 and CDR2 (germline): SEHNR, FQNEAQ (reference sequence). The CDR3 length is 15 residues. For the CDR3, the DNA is TGTGCCAGCAGCCCCGTCACCGGGAACACCGGGGAGCTGTTTTTT. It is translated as CASSPVTGNTGELFF.

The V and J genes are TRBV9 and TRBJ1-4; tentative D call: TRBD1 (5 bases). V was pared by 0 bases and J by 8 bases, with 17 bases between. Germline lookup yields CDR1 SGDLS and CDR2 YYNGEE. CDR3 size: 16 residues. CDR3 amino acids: CASSVDAGLDGEKLFF. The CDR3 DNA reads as TGTGCCAGCAGCGTAGACGCGGGGCTCGACGGAGAAAAACTGTTTTTT.

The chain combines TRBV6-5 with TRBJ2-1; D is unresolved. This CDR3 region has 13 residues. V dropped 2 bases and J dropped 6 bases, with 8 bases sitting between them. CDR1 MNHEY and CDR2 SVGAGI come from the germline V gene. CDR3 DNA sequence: TGTGCCAGCAGTTACGGTCGAGGCAATGAGCAGTTCTTC. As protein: CASSYGRGNEQFF.

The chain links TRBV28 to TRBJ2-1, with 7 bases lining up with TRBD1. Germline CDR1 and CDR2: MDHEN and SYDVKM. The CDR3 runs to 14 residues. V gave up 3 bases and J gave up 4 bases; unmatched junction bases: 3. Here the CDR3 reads CASSFQQGYNEQFF. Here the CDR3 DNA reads TGTGCCAGCAGTTTTCAACAGGGGTACAATGAGCAGTTCTTC.